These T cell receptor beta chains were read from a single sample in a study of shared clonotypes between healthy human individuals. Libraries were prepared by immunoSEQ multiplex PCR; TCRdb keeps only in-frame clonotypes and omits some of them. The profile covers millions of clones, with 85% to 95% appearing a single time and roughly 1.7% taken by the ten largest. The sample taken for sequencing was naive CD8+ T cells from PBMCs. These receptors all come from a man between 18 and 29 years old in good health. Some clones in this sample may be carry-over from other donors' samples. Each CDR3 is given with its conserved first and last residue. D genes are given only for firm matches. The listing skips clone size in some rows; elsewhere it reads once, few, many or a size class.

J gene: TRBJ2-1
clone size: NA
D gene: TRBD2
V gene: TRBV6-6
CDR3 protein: CASSPTSGSSYNEQFF
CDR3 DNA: TGTGCCAGCAGTCCGACTAGCGGGAGCTCCTACAATGAGCAGTTCTTC

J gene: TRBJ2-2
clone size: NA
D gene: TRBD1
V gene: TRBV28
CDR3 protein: CASSLIPTGASGELFF
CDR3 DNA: TGTGCCAGCAGTTTAATTCCGACAGGGGCGTCCGGGGAGCTGTTTTTT

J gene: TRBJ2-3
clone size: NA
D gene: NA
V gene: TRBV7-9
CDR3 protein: CASSLARVRVGTDTQYF
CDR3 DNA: TGTGCCAGCAGCCTGGCGCGTGTTAGGGTAGGCACAGATACGCAGTATTTT

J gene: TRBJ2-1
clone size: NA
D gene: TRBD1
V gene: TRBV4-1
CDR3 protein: CASSQTRTGKDNEQFF
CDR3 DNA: TGCGCCAGCAGCCAAACCCGGACAGGGAAAGACAATGAGCAGTTCTTC

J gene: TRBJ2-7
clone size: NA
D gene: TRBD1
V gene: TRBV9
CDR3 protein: CASSGGQGGEQYF
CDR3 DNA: TGTGCCAGCAGCGGTGGACAGGGTGGCGAGCAGTACTTC

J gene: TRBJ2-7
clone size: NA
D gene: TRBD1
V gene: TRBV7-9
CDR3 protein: CASSLETGGFYEQYF
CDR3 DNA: TGTGCCAGCAGCTTAGAGACAGGGGGCTTCTACGAGCAGTACTTC

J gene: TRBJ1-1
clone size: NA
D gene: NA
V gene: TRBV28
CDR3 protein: CASSFQQRNEAFF
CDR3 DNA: TGTGCCAGCAGTTTTCAACAGCGTAATGAAGCTTTCTTT

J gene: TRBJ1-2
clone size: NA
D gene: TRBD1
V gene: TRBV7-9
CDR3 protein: CAIPGQGPASRYGYTF
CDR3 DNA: TGTGCCATCCCGGGACAGGGACCAGCTTCTCGCTATGGCTACACCTTC

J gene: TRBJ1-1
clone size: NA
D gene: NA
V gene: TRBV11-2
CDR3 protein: CASSSPREASDTEAFF
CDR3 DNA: TGTGCCAGCAGCTCCCCCCGGGAGGCTTCCGATACTGAAGCTTTCTTT

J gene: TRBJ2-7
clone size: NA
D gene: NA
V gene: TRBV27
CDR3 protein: CASSPRSKDEQYF
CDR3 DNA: TGTGCCAGCAGTCCCCGATCCAAGGACGAGCAGTACTTC

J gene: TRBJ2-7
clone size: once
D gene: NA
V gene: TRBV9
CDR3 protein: CASSVEDGSSYEQYF
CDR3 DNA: TGTGCCAGCAGCGTAGAGGACGGGAGCTCCTACGAGCAGTACTTC

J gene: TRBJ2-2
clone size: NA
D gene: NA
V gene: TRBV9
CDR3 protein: CASSEPGRMNTGELFF
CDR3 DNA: TGTGCCAGCAGCGAGCCAGGGAGGATGAACACCGGGGAGCTGTTTTTT

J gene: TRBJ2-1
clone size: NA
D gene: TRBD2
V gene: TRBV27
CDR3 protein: CASSLSNGLVHNEQFF
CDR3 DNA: TGTGCCAGCAGTTTATCGAATGGACTAGTTCACAATGAGCAGTTCTTC

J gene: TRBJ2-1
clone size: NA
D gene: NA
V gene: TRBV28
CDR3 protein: CASSQRRRTSYNEQFF
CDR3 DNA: TGTGCCAGCAGTCAGCGACGGAGGACCTCCTACAATGAGCAGTTCTTC

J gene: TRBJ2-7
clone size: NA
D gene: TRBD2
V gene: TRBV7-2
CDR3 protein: CASSPHGLGGSSYEQYF
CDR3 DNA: TGTGCCAGCAGCCCACACGGACTAGGCGGGAGCTCCTACGAGCAGTACTTC

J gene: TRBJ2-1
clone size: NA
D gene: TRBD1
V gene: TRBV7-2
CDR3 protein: CASSIQGAYEQFF
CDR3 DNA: TGTGCCAGCAGCATACAGGGGGCCTATGAGCAGTTCTTC

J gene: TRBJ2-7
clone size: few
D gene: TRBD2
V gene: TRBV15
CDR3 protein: CATSGRLAGTYEQYF
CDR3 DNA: TGTGCCACCAGCGGCCGACTAGCGGGGACCTACGAGCAGTACTTC

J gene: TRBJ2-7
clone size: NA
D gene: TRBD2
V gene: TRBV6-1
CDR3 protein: CASSEVLLAEDYEQYF
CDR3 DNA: TGTGCCAGCAGTGAAGTCCTACTAGCGGAAGACTACGAGCAGTACTTC

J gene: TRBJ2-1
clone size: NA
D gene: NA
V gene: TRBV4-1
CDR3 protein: CASSQEDIQSSYNEQFF
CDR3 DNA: TGCGCCAGCAGCCAAGAGGACATCCAGAGCTCCTACAATGAGCAGTTCTTC

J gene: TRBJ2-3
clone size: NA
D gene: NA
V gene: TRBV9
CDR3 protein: CASSGGRTDTQYF
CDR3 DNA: TGTGCCAGCAGTGGGGGGCGCACAGATACGCAGTATTTT

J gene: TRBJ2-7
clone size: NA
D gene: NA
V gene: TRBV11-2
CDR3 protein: CASSWTRGHEQYF
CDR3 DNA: TGTGCCAGCAGCTGGACGAGAGGGCACGAGCAGTACTTC

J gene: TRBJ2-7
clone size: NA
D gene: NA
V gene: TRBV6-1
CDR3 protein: CASSDSRDGGHEQYF
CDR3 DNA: TGTGCCAGCAGTGATTCAAGGGACGGCGGACACGAGCAGTACTTC

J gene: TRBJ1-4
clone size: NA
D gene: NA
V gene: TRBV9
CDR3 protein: CASSDIREGKLFF
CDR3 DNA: TGTGCCAGCAGCGACATTCGGGAGGGAAAACTGTTTTTT

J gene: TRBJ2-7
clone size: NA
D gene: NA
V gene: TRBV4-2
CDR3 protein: CASSQDSVDPSYEQYF
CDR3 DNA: TGTGCCAGCAGCCAAGATTCGGTGGACCCATCCTACGAGCAGTACTTC

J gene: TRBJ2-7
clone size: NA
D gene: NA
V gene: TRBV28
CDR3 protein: CASRTPRGEQYF
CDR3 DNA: TGTGCCAGCAGGACCCCACGAGGCGAGCAGTACTTC

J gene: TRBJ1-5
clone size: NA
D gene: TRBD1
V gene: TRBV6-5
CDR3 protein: CASSPGTGGNQPQHF
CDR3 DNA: TGTGCCAGCAGCCCCGGGACAGGGGGCAATCAGCCCCAGCATTTT

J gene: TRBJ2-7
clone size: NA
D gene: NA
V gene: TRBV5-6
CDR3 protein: CASSVGSAYEQYF
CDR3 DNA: TGTGCCAGCAGCGTCGGATCCGCCTACGAGCAGTACTTC

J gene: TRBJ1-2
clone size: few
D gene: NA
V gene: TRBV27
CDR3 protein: CASSQFGVGGYTF
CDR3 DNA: TGTGCCAGCAGTCAATTCGGGGTTGGCGGCTACACCTTC

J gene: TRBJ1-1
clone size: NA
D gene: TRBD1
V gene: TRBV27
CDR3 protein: CASSWTGGGTEAFF
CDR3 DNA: TGTGCCAGCAGTTGGACAGGGGGGGGCACTGAAGCTTTCTTT

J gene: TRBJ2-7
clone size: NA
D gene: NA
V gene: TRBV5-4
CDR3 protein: CASSLGADRDYYEQYF
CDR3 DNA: TGTGCCAGCAGCTTGGGGGCCGACAGGGACTACTACGAGCAGTACTTC

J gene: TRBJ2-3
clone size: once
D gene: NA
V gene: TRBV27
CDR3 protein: CASARTPDTQYF
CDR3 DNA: TGTGCCAGCGCACGCACCCCAGATACGCAGTATTTT

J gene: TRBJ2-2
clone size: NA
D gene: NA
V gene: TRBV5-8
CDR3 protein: CASSLEGLSNTGELFF
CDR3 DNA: TGTGCCAGCAGCTTGGAGGGACTTTCGAACACCGGGGAGCTGTTTTTT

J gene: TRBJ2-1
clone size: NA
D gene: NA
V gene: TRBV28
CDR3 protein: CASSLSSLIKKQFF
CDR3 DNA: TGTGCCAGCAGTTTATCCAGCCTAATAAAAAAGCAGTTCTTC

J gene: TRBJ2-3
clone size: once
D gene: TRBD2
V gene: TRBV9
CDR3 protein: CASSAGGGPPDTQYF
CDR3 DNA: TGTGCCAGCAGCGCCGGGGGAGGGCCCCCAGATACGCAGTATTTT

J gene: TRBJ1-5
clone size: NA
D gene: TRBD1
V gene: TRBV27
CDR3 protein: CASSDRGPGNQPQHF
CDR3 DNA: TGTGCCAGCTCGGACAGGGGGCCGGGGAATCAGCCCCAGCATTTT

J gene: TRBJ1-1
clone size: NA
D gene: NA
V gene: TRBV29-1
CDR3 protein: CSVPKETEAFF
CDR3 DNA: TGCAGCGTGCCAAAGGAGACTGAAGCTTTCTTT

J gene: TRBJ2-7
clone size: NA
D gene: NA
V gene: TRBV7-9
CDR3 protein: CASSPGGDEQYF
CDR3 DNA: TGTGCCAGCAGCCCGGGTGGGGACGAGCAGTACTTC

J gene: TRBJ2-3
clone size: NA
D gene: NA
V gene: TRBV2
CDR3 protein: CASSGGFGTDTQYF
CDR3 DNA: TGTGCCAGCAGTGGAGGGTTCGGCACAGATACGCAGTATTTT

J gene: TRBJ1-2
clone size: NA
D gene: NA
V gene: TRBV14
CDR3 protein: CASSQAGWIRDGYTF
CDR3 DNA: TGTGCCAGCAGCCAAGCAGGGTGGATTCGTGATGGCTACACCTTC